These 32 T cell receptor beta chains originate from one sample sequenced in a study of blood T cell repertoires in COVID-19. This table comes from immunoSEQ multiplex PCR, and its TCRdb copy is limited to in-frame clones, with some not included. The sample consists of approximately 270,000 clones, 70% to 90% of them appearing once. Sequencing input: peripheral blood. The receptors originated from a man between 18 and 29 years old with active or convalescent COVID-19.

The rearrangement joins TRBV3-1 (or the pseudogene TRBV3-2) to TRBJ1-2; 7 bases map to TRBD1. CDR3 length: 13 residues. Trimming cost V 2 bases and J 9 bases; bases outside gene matches: 6. Germline CDR1 and CDR2: LGHDT and YNNKEL (reference sequence). The CDR3 protein is CASSQTGTVSYTF. The CDR3 nucleotides read TGTGCCAGCAGCCAAACCGGGACAGTAAGCTACACCTTC.

This clone was seen once. This sequence joins TRBV21-1 and TRBJ2-3; the table's D call, TRBD2, was not checked against the DNA. TRBV21-1 is annotated as a pseudogene. The CDR3 consists of 15 residues. CDR3 bases: TGTGCCAGCGGGATAGCGGGAGTAATGCAAGATACGCAGTATTTT. Translating gives CASGIAGVMQDTQYF.

This chain links TRBV28 with TRBJ1-5, with D perhaps matching TRBD1 (5 bases). Between the trimmed V and J ends, which lost 5 bases and 4 bases, there was a span of 18 bases. CDR3 size: 16 residues. Per germline, CDR1 MDHEN and CDR2 SYDVKM. The CDR3 sequence is CASSPLSGERNQPQHF. The CDR3 DNA is TGTGCCAGCAGTCCCCTGTCGGGGGAGAGGAATCAGCCCCAGCATTTT.

The V call is TRBV4-2, the J call TRBJ2-1; D may be TRBD1 (6 bases). CDR3 length equals 16 residues. Germline CDR1 reads LGHNA; CDR2 reads YNFKEQ. Trimming took 4 bases from V and 5 from J, leaving 18 bases between them. The CDR3: CASSPLGGTENNEQFF. CDR3 coding DNA: TGTGCCAGCAGCCCCTTAGGGGGAACAGAAAACAATGAGCAGTTCTTC.

CDR3 protein: CASSKRDRTYEQYF. CDR3 DNA sequence: TGTGCCAGCAGCAAACGGGACAGAACCTACGAGCAGTACTTC. The V call is TRBV11-1, the J call TRBJ2-7, with TRBD1 matching over 7 bases. The CDR3 loop spans 14 amino acids. The V and J ends lost 5 bases and 2 bases, in that order; junction bases with no gene match: 6. Germline CDR1 is SGHAT and CDR2 is FQDESV (reference sequence).

The CDR3 spells CASLLGGQAFF. In DNA form, the CDR3 reads TGTGCCTCCCTACTCGGAGGCCAGGCTTTCTTT. The chain recombines TRBV6-6 with TRBJ1-1; D gene ambiguous. This CDR3 has 11 residues. The germline V gene encodes CDR1 MNHNY and CDR2 SVGAGI (reference sequence). The V gene lost 11 bases and the J gene lost 11 bases, with 18 bases spanning the gap.

This clone has only a few counts. The chain links TRBV19 to TRBJ1-2; 7 bases match TRBD1. CDR1 LNHDA and CDR2 SQIVND come from the germline V gene (reference sequence). The CDR3 runs 17 residues. J was trimmed by 2 bases and V by 7 bases; bases with no gene match: 16. This chain's CDR3 is CASKPPGTADVNYGYTF. The DNA of the CDR3 is TGTGCCAGTAAACCCCCCGGGACAGCGGACGTCAACTATGGCTACACCTTC.

This clone was counted a few times. The genes are TRBV7-2 and TRBJ1-6; 9 bases match TRBD1. Trimming at V came to 6 bases and at J to 8 bases, leaving 5 bases not matched to a gene. CDR3 length: 14 residues. Germline CDR1 SGHTA, CDR2 FQGNSA. CDR3: CASRLDRGDSPLHF. CDR3 coding DNA: TGTGCCAGCAGACTCGACAGGGGGGATTCACCCCTCCACTTT.

This clone was seen once. J is TRBJ1-3 and V is TRBV28; possible D gene TRBD1, 5 bases. This CDR3 is 15 amino acids long. CDR1 MDHEN and CDR2 SYDVKM come from the germline V gene. Trimming removed 5 bases from V and 1 base from J, with 12 bases in between. CDR3 region: CASSPPTVSGNTIYF. CDR3 nucleotide sequence: TGTGCCAGCAGTCCCCCGACAGTTTCTGGAAACACCATATATTTT.

The genes are TRBV11-3 and TRBJ2-1, with 8 bases that match TRBD2. Germline V gene data show CDR1 as SGHNT and CDR2 as YENEEA. The J segment lost 2 bases and the V segment lost 5 bases, leaving 8 bases of the junction unmatched. This CDR3 has 16 amino acids. The CDR3: CASSPSHSGTYNEQFF. DNA of the CDR3: TGTGCCAGCAGCCCTTCACATAGCGGGACCTACAATGAGCAGTTCTTC.

The CDR3 sequence is CASSVEQGRQETQYF. The CDR3 DNA follows: TGTGCCAGCAGCGTAGAGCAGGGAAGGCAAGAGACCCAGTACTTC. The chain employs TRBV9 and TRBJ2-5, with D maybe TRBD1 (5 bases). Trimming pared 0 bases from V and 2 bases from J, leaving 11 bases between. The CDR3 loop spans 15 amino acids. Looked up from germline, CDR1 is SGDLS and CDR2 is YYNGEE.

The CDR3 DNA reads TGCGCCAGCAGCCAACTAACAGGGGGTCTAACTGAAGCTTTCTTT. This translates into CASSQLTGGLTEAFF. The chain combines TRBV4-1 with TRBJ1-1, with 8 bases fitting TRBD1. Germline V gene data show CDR1 as MGHRA and CDR2 as YSYEKL. The length of the CDR3 is 15 residues. The ends lost 2 bases at V and 5 bases at J; junction bases unmatched: 7.

V usage is TRBV9 and J usage is TRBJ2-7; 7 nucleotides line up with TRBD1. The J segment lost 6 bases and the V segment lost 4 bases, leaving 13 bases of the junction unmatched. The CDR3 runs 15 residues. From germline, CDR1 is SGDLS and CDR2 YYNGEE. The CDR3 region is CASSQGDRTQSEQYF. In DNA form, the CDR3 reads TGTGCCAGCAGCCAGGGGGACAGAACTCAGAGCGAGCAGTACTTC.

The J gene is TRBJ2-7, the V gene TRBV3-1 (or the pseudogene TRBV3-2); D is undetermined. The V gene lost 1 base and the J gene lost 7 bases, with 14 bases spanning the gap. There are 14 residues in the CDR3. Germline V CDR1 and CDR2: LGHDT, YNNKEL (reference sequence). CDR3 DNA sequence: TGTGCCAGCAGCCAAGCAGGAAAAGCTCGAGAGCAGTACTTC. This gives the protein CASSQAGKAREQYF.

CDR3 amino acids: CASSLLNGGGYTF. As DNA, the CDR3 is TGTGCCAGCAGTCTTTTAAACGGGGGAGGCTACACCTTC. The chain joins TRBV27 to TRBJ1-2, with a weak D call TRBD1 (5 bases). This CDR3 is 13 amino acids long. Trimming left V 5 bases short and J 8 bases short, with 15 bases between. CDR1 MNHEY and CDR2 SMNVEV come from the germline V gene (reference sequence).

The chain joins TRBV4-3 to TRBJ1-4; possibly TRBD1 for D (5 bases). CDR1 is LGHNA, CDR2 YSLEER, per germline. The CDR3 has 14 residues. The V end lost 4 bases, the J end lost 8 bases, and 14 bases lay between the germline ends. The CDR3 DNA follows: TGCGCCAGCAGCCGCAGCGGGAAGGGGGAAAAACTGTTTTTT. Encoded protein: CASSRSGKGEKLFF.

The chain is built from TRBV14 and TRBJ2-3; the match to TRBD1 covers 9 bases. CDR1 SGHDN and CDR2 FVKESK come from the germline V gene. This CDR3 spans 16 amino acids. Trimming at V came to 4 bases and at J to 5 bases, leaving 10 bases not matched to a gene. In nucleotides, the CDR3 is TGTGCCAGCAGCCCACTCCGGGACAGGGCCGGAGATACGCAGTATTTT. Translated: CASSPLRDRAGDTQYF.

The CDR3 DNA sequence: TGTGCCAGCAGCGATCAGGGGGGTGAAGCTTTCTTT. Protein sequence: CASSDQGGEAFF. This chain uses TRBV6-2 or TRBV6-3 with TRBJ1-1; 7 bases match TRBD1. CDR3 length equals 12 residues. With V trimmed by 6 bases and J by 7 bases, 5 bases remained unmatched. Germline V gives CDR1 MNHEY, CDR2 SVGEGT.

V usage is TRBV4-1 and J usage is TRBJ2-5; D is possibly TRBD2 (6 bases). There are 17 residues in the CDR3. CDR1 MGHRA and CDR2 YSYEKL come from the germline V gene. Trimming pared 0 bases from V and 7 bases from J, leaving 21 bases between. In DNA, the CDR3 is TGCGCCAGCAGCCAAGATAATGGGGATATTGGGCGGGGGACCCAGTACTTC. The encoded protein is CASSQDNGDIGRGTQYF.

CDR3 nucleotides: TGTGCCAGCAAATTTGCAGCGGGAGGTTGGACAGATACGCAGTATTTT. The encoded protein is CASKFAAGGWTDTQYF. The chain uses TRBV2 and TRBJ2-3; 9 nucleotides match TRBD2. With V trimmed by 7 bases and J by 3 bases, 11 bases remained unmatched. CDR3 length equals 16 residues. The V gene's germline CDR1 is SNHLY and CDR2 FYNNEI.

The chain combines TRBV28 with TRBJ1-6; tentatively, D is TRBD1 (6 bases). CDR3 length: 13 amino acids. CDR1 and CDR2 (germline): MDHEN, SYDVKM. The CDR3 DNA reads as TGTGCTTCACAACAGGGATGGGATTCACCCCTCCACTTT. Translated, it gives CASQQGWDSPLHF.

The J gene is TRBJ1-1, the V gene TRBV4-2, with D maybe TRBD1 (6 bases). Germline V CDR1 and CDR2: LGHNA, YNFKEQ. Trimming took off 2 bases at V and 2 bases at J, with 12 bases between the two ends. CDR3 size: 15 residues. The CDR3 region is CASSQPDRLNTEAFF. Written as DNA, the CDR3 is TGTGCCAGCAGCCAACCCGACAGGCTTAACACTGAAGCTTTCTTT.

The chain is built from TRBV4-1 and TRBJ1-2, with a weak D call TRBD1 (5 bases). CDR3 length: 11 residues. The V and J ends lost 3 bases and 7 bases respectively, with 6 bases between them. Germline-derived CDR1 and CDR2 are MGHRA and YSYEKL. Here the CDR3 DNA reads TGCGCCAGCAGCCAGCAGGGTGGCTACACCTTC. It is translated as CASSQQGGYTF.

This chain joins TRBV27 and TRBJ1-1; D is unresolved. The CDR3 has 12 amino acids. Germline V gives CDR1 MNHEY, CDR2 SMNVEV (reference sequence). The V end was cut by 3 bases, the J end by 5 bases, with 7 bases between. CDR3: CASSFSGTEAFF. In nucleotides, the CDR3 is TGTGCCAGCAGTTTTTCGGGGACTGAAGCTTTCTTT.

V and J are TRBV11-2 and TRBJ1-5; D perhaps matches TRBD1 (6 bases). The length of the CDR3 is 18 residues. CDR1 is SGHAT and CDR2 is FQNNGV in the germline V gene. Trimming removed 10 bases at V and 0 bases at J, with 25 bases between. The CDR3 sequence: CATTHKGGANNSNQPQHF. The CDR3 DNA follows: TGTGCCACCACACACAAAGGGGGGGCGAACAATAGCAATCAGCCCCAGCATTTT.

The chain links TRBV5-4 to TRBJ1-2, with 9 bases that match TRBD1. J was trimmed by 2 bases and V by 1 base; bases with no gene match: 3. The germline V gene has CDR1 SGHNT and CDR2 YYREEE (reference sequence). The CDR3 extends over 15 amino acids. CDR3 in DNA: TGTGCCAGCAGCTTGCGGGACAGGGAAAACTATGGCTACACCTTC. Its translation: CASSLRDRENYGYTF.

The chain has TRBV7-3 and TRBJ2-1, with 11 bases fitting TRBD2. V trimming: 5 bases; J trimming: 4 bases; junction bases outside the gene matches: 4. Germline V gives CDR1 SGHTA, CDR2 FQGTGA. CDR3 length: 15 amino acids. CDR3 loop: CASSASGGTYNEQFF. The CDR3, as DNA: TGTGCCAGCAGCGCTAGCGGGGGGACATACAATGAGCAGTTCTTC.

V usage is TRBV28 and J usage is TRBJ2-3; 8 nucleotides line up with TRBD1. The CDR3 consists of 16 residues. Germline loops: CDR1 MDHEN, CDR2 SYDVKM. The V segment lost 7 bases and the J segment 1 base; nucleotides outside the gene matches: 10. The CDR3, as DNA: TGTGCCAGCATCAACAGGGGGGAAGCGGGCACAGATACGCAGTATTTT. The encoded protein is CASINRGEAGTDTQYF.

This chain uses TRBV13 with TRBJ1-1; D not certain. Germline-derived CDR1 and CDR2 are PRHDT and FYEKMQ (reference sequence). V dropped 1 base and J dropped 0 bases, with 6 bases sitting between them. This CDR3 has 14 residues. Here the CDR3 DNA reads TGTGCCAGCAGCTTAGTACAATTGAACACTGAAGCTTTCTTT. Protein product: CASSLVQLNTEAFF.

This clone was found many times. This chain links TRBV9 with TRBJ2-2, with 7 bases that match TRBD1. Unmatched junction bases numbered 8, after V lost 3 bases and J lost 3 bases. Germline lookup yields CDR1 SGDLS and CDR2 YYNGEE. This CDR3 has 16 amino acids. Here the CDR3 DNA reads TGTGCCAGCAGCGCGTCAGGGGGTAGTGACACCGGGGAGCTGTTTTTT. It codes for CASSASGGSDTGELFF. The whole variable domain, filled in from reference TRBV9 and TRBJ2-2, reads DSGVTQTPKHLITATGQRVTLRCSPRSGDLSVYWYQQSLDQGLQFLIQYYNGEERAKGNILERFSAQQFPDLHSELNLSSLELGDSALYFCASSASGGSDTGELFFGEGSRLTVL.

The chain is built from TRBV7-9 and TRBJ2-7; tentative D call: TRBD1 (6 bases). The CDR3 length is 15 residues. Trimming pared 1 base from V and 0 bases from J, leaving 10 bases between. The germline V gene encodes CDR1 SEHNR and CDR2 FQNEAQ (reference sequence). This CDR3 is CASSLGQGTSYEQYF. CDR3 sequence (DNA): TGTGCCAGCAGCTTAGGCCAGGGGACCTCCTACGAGCAGTACTTC.

The V call is TRBV15, the J call TRBJ2-3, with TRBD2 as a possible D gene (6 bases). CDR3 length: 16 residues. CDR1 and CDR2 (germline): LNHNV, YYDKDF (reference sequence). Trimming took 1 base from V and 1 from J, leaving 12 bases between them. The CDR3 coding sequence is TGTGCCACCAGCAGAGGACGGGGCGGGGGCACAGATACGCAGTATTTT. Residues: CATSRGRGGGTDTQYF.